What follows is one T cell receptor beta chain and its context. The data belong to a study of blood T cell repertoires in COVID-19. Allocation to cohorts depended on clinical history reported by the participants. V dropped 0 bases and J dropped 9; count of bases not matched to a gene: 3. The CDR3 length is 13 residues. Germline V gene lookup returns CDR1 SGHRS and CDR2 YFSETQ. Some clones are missing from TCRdb's copy, which holds only in-frame ones; the method was immunoSEQ multiplex PCR. The repertoire consists of 350,000 to 450,000 clones, with roughly 92% occurring once and the leading ten covering more than 0.85%.

The receptor was derived from a woman aged 40 to 55 who had been exposed to COVID-19. The V call is TRBV5-1, the J call TRBJ1-2; 9 bases are a match to TRBD1. The sequencing input was PBMCs or T cells enriched from blood (not recorded which). Here the CDR3 reads CASSLGQGGRYTF. CDR3 in DNA: TGCGCCAGCAGCTTGGGACAGGGGGGACGCTACACCTTC.